What follows describes a single TCR beta chain. Its target is not known. The data derive from a study of PD-1 blockade in mismatch repair-deficient tumors. Study details: Patients had about 13 mismatch repair-deficient cancer types and were previously treated and progressing. Whole-study findings and limits: After pembrolizumab, tumor-resident clones rose rapidly, then generally contracted before radiologic responses.

The CDR3 has 15 residues. The germline V gene encodes CDR1 MGHRA and CDR2 YSYEKL. The V and J ends lost 2 bases and 3 bases respectively, with 14 bases between them. Profiling relied on immunoSEQ multiplex PCR, and the TCRdb table lists in-frame clones only, not all of them. The sample includes approximately 63,000 clones, around 88% of them seen just once. All patients were mismatch repair deficient, assessed by either PCR or immunohistochemistry. TCRs were sequenced from three patients responding to pembrolizumab. The sequenced sample was peripheral blood, obtained 52 weeks after starting pembrolizumab. This chain joins TRBV4-1 and TRBJ2-7; tentatively, D is TRBD2 (7 bases). This receptor was taken from an adult with mismatch repair-deficient cancer. The CDR3 reads CASSQRGGFSYEQYF. DNA of the CDR3: TGCGCCAGCAGCCAAAGGGGGGGGTTCAGCTACGAGCAGTACTTC.